The next 23 T cell receptor beta chains were all read from a single sample in a study of blood T cell repertoires in COVID-19. Assay: immunoSEQ multiplex PCR; the TCRdb copy retains only in-frame clones and omits some. This sample yields 270,000 or so clones, of which approximately 90% are seen a single time; 2% to 2.5% belongs to the top ten. Sequenced material: PBMCs or T cells enriched from blood (not recorded which). These receptors originate from a woman aged 40 to 50 with acute COVID-19.

CDR3 nucleotides: TGTGCCAGCAGCCCGTATGTGAGCAATCAGCCCCAGCATTTT. Amino acids: CASSPYVSNQPQHF. The V gene is TRBV6-5, the J gene TRBJ1-5; D is undetermined. The CDR3 has 14 amino acids. Germline assignment: CDR1 MNHEY and CDR2 SVGAGI. Trimming took off 6 bases at V and 1 base at J, with 10 bases between the two ends.

This chain joins TRBV5-1 and TRBJ2-1, with D uncertain. Germline V gene lookup returns CDR1 SGHRS and CDR2 YFSETQ. The CDR3 has 15 residues. V lost 2 bases and J 5 bases, leaving 14 bases between the germline ends. CDR3 residues: CASSFFGDGNNEQFF. For the CDR3, the DNA is TGCGCCAGCAGCTTCTTTGGAGACGGCAACAATGAGCAGTTCTTC.

The chain joins TRBV5-1 to TRBJ2-7; perhaps TRBD1 as D (6 bases). Trimming shortened V by 4 bases and J by 2 bases, and 13 bases separated the two germline ends. The CDR3 contains 14 residues. The germline gives CDR1 SGHRS, CDR2 YFSETQ. CDR3 in DNA: TGCGCCAGCAGCCTAGGACAGAATACCTACGAGCAGTACTTC. This translates into CASSLGQNTYEQYF.

The V gene is TRBV6-6, the J gene TRBJ1-3; 7 nucleotides agree with TRBD1. Losses at the gene ends were 6 bases for V and 0 bases for J; bases not matched to a gene: 8. CDR1 is MNHNY and CDR2 is SVGAGI in the germline V gene (reference sequence). This CDR3 has 16 amino acids. The chain's CDR3 is CASSPDRASSGNTIYF. The CDR3 DNA reads as TGTGCCAGCAGCCCCGACAGGGCCTCCTCTGGAAACACCATATATTTT.

The V gene is TRBV14, the J gene TRBJ1-4; D call uncertain. There are 13 residues in the CDR3. V shed 2 bases and J shed 8 bases, with 9 bases lying between them. The germline CDR1 and CDR2 sequences are SGHDN and FVKESK. The CDR3 DNA is TGTGCCAGCAGCCAAAGACTTAGGGAAAAACTGTTTTTT. This codes for CASSQRLREKLFF.

The chain couples TRBV5-6 to TRBJ1-5; 8 bases line up with TRBD1. CDR3 size: 15 residues. The J segment lost 4 bases and the V segment lost 0 bases, leaving 3 bases of the junction unmatched. In germline, CDR1 is SGHDT, CDR2 YYEEEE. The CDR3 DNA sequence: TGTGCCAGCAGCTTGGGGGACAGGATGAATCAGCCCCAGCATTTT. As protein: CASSLGDRMNQPQHF.

J is TRBJ2-1 and V is TRBV7-6, with D possibly being TRBD2 (5 bases). The CDR3 loop spans 16 amino acids. V was pared by 1 base and J by 0 bases, with 10 bases between. Germline V gene sequence: CDR1 SGHVS, CDR2 FNYEAQ. In DNA, the CDR3 is TGTGCCAGCAGCTTAGTGGTGGCGGGCTCCTACAATGAGCAGTTCTTC. Its protein product is CASSLVVAGSYNEQFF. Using reference TRBV7-6 and TRBJ2-1 for the parts outside the CDR3, the full variable domain is GAGVSQSPRYKVTKRGQDVALRCDPISGHVSLYWYRQALGQGPEFLTYFNYEAQQDKSGLPNDRFSAERPEGSISTLTIQRTEQRDSAMYRCASSLVVAGSYNEQFFGPGTRLTVL.

This sequence joins TRBV13 and TRBJ1-1; D is ambiguous. CDR1 is PRHDT, CDR2 FYEKMQ, per germline (reference sequence). V gave up 5 bases and J gave up 4 bases, with 8 bases separating them. This CDR3 has 12 amino acids. CDR3 in amino acids: CASSRNPTEAFF. DNA for the CDR3: TGTGCCAGCAGCCGTAATCCCACTGAAGCTTTCTTT.

The rearrangement joins TRBV5-1 to TRBJ1-4; TRBD1 matches at 7 bases. This CDR3 is 14 amino acids long. Germline CDR1 reads SGHRS; CDR2 reads YFSETQ. V was clipped by 3 bases and J by 8 bases; unmatched bases: 7. CDR3 region: CASSSGTEGEKLFF. In nucleotides, the CDR3 is TGCGCCAGCAGCTCCGGGACAGAGGGGGAAAAACTGTTTTTT. Full variable domain (outside the CDR3, taken from reference TRBV5-1 and TRBJ1-4): KAGVTQTPRYLIKTRGQQVTLSCSPISGHRSVSWYQQTPGQGLQFLFEYFSETQRNKGNFPGRFSGRQFSNSRSEMNVSTLELGDSALYLCASSSGTEGEKLFFGSGTQLSVL.

The genes are TRBV10-3 and TRBJ2-7, with 10 bases fitting TRBD1. The CDR3 spans 14 residues. Germline V CDR1 and CDR2: ENHRY, SYGVKD. V was pared by 6 bases and J by 2 bases, with 4 bases of the junction left unmatched. The CDR3 nucleotides are TGTGCCATCAGAGGAGGACAGGGGGCCTACGAGCAGTACTTC. Translation: CAIRGGQGAYEQYF.

This clone was recorded many times. This chain connects TRBV7-3 to TRBJ2-5, with 7 positions matching TRBD2. Per the germline V gene, CDR1 is SGHTA and CDR2 is FQGTGA. The length of the CDR3 is 15 residues. V shed 5 bases and J 4 bases; nucleotides not matched to a gene: 10. CDR3 sequence reads: CASSALAGDRETQYF. In DNA, the CDR3 is TGTGCCAGCAGCGCGCTGGCGGGAGACAGAGAGACCCAGTACTTC.

The V gene is TRBV2, the J gene TRBJ2-2; D possibly corresponds to TRBD2 (6 bases). Trimming cost V 6 bases and J 4 bases, with 15 bases left between them. Germline V gives CDR1 SNHLY, CDR2 FYNNEI. This CDR3 region has 15 residues. The CDR3 DNA is TGTGCCAGCAGAGCCCCGGGACTTACCACCGGGGAGCTGTTTTTT. Its translation: CASRAPGLTTGELFF.

The V call is TRBV6-1, the J call TRBJ2-1; D possibly corresponds to TRBD1 (6 bases). Trimming cost V 6 bases and J 2 bases, with 14 bases left between them. Germline V gene sequence: CDR1 MNHNS, CDR2 SASEGT. The CDR3 loop spans 15 amino acids. CDR3 sequence: CASSSTGSPYNEQFF. The CDR3 region has the DNA TGTGCCAGCAGCTCGACAGGTTCTCCCTACAATGAGCAGTTCTTC.

Here the CDR3 reads CASSLVDEQYF. As DNA, the CDR3 is TGTGCCAGCAGCTTAGTCGACGAGCAGTACTTC. The rearrangement joins TRBV7-9 to TRBJ2-7; the D is unclear. The V gene's germline CDR1 is SEHNR and CDR2 FQNEAQ (reference sequence). Between the trimmed V and J ends, which lost 1 base and 5 bases, there was a span of 3 bases. The CDR3 extends over 11 amino acids.

The chain has TRBV6-5 and TRBJ2-2; 9 positions match TRBD2. The CDR3 contains 16 residues. Germline V gives CDR1 MNHEY, CDR2 SVGAGI. Trimming at V came to 0 bases and at J to 7 bases, leaving 6 bases not matched to a gene. CDR3 sequence: CASSYSGGGADGELFF. The CDR3, as DNA: TGTGCCAGCAGTTACTCCGGCGGGGGGGCCGACGGGGAGCTGTTTTTT.

The rearrangement uses TRBV19 and TRBJ1-2; D call uncertain. The V gene's germline CDR1 is LNHDA and CDR2 SQIVND (reference sequence). The CDR3 runs to 14 residues. The V gene lost 5 bases and the J gene lost 2 bases, with 12 bases spanning the gap. The CDR3 protein is CASSYLYTNYGYTF. CDR3 in DNA: TGTGCCAGTAGTTACCTATATACCAACTATGGCTACACCTTC.

The chain joins TRBV5-4 to TRBJ2-5; TRBD1 aligns across 10 bases. The CDR3 totals 15 residues. Germline lookup yields CDR1 SGHNT and CDR2 YYREEE (reference sequence). Unmatched junction bases numbered 4, after V lost 3 bases and J lost 2 bases. In nucleotides, the CDR3 is TGTGCCAGCAGCTCGGGACAGGGGCCGCAAGAGACCCAGTACTTC. Translated, it gives CASSSGQGPQETQYF. Full variable domain (rest looked up from reference TRBV5-4 and TRBJ2-5): ETGVTQSPTHLIKTRGQQVTLRCSSQSGHNTVSWYQQALGQGPQFIFQYYREEENGRGNFPPRFSGLQFPNYSSELNVNALELDDSALYLCASSSGQGPQETQYFGPGTRLLVL.

This clone was observed a handful of times. This chain connects TRBV10-3 to TRBJ2-2, with 9 nucleotides matching TRBD1. In germline, CDR1 is ENHRY, CDR2 SYGVKD. The CDR3 covers 15 residues. CDR3 residues: CATYSGTGYTGELFF. The CDR3, as DNA: TGTGCTACATACTCCGGGACAGGGTACACCGGGGAGCTGTTTTTT.

The chain combines TRBV28 with TRBJ1-1; D gene uncertain. Per the germline V gene, CDR1 is MDHEN and CDR2 is SYDVKM. V shed 6 bases and J shed 7 bases, with 12 bases lying between them. The CDR3 spans 12 residues. In nucleotides, the CDR3 is TGTGCCAGCAGGTTCCCACCCAGTGAAGCTTTCTTT. Protein product: CASRFPPSEAFF.

This clone was seen a single time. The CDR3 here is CASSLNGENEQFF. As DNA, the CDR3 is TGCGCCAGCAGCTTAAACGGGGAGAATGAGCAGTTCTTC. This rearrangement joins TRBV5-1 to TRBJ2-1; D is possibly TRBD2 (5 bases). Trimming took off 2 bases at V and 7 bases at J, with 10 bases between the two ends. CDR1 and CDR2 from the germline V gene are SGHRS and YFSETQ. The CDR3 contains 13 residues.

The chain joins TRBV28 to TRBJ1-1; 8 bases are shared with TRBD1. J lost 5 bases, V lost 5 bases, and 7 bases had no gene match. The germline V gene encodes CDR1 MDHEN and CDR2 SYDVKM. This CDR3 has 14 amino acids. The CDR3 loop is CASSIGRGLTEAFF. The CDR3 DNA follows: TGTGCCAGCAGTATTGGCAGGGGGCTTACTGAAGCTTTCTTT.

V gene TRBV28 combines with J gene TRBJ1-5; D gene ambiguous. Germline CDR1 and CDR2: MDHEN and SYDVKM. V shed 6 bases and J shed 3 bases, with 12 bases lying between them. The CDR3 totals 14 residues. CDR3 residues: CASRMGLTNQPQHF. The CDR3 DNA reads TGTGCCAGCAGAATGGGCCTCACCAATCAGCCCCAGCATTTT.

J is TRBJ2-3 and V is TRBV7-2, with 9 bases fitting TRBD2. This CDR3 has 17 residues. Germline lookup yields CDR1 SGHTA and CDR2 FQGNSA. Unmatched junction bases numbered 12, after V lost 6 bases and J lost 2 bases. CDR3 DNA: TGTGCCAGCAGACCTCCCGGTCTAGCGGGGCACACAGATACGCAGTATTTT. This translates into CASRPPGLAGHTDTQYF.